A single sample gave rise to the 23 T cell receptor beta chains below, sequenced in a study of OX40 agonist ivuxolimab in advanced cancers. Sequencing used immunoSEQ multiplex PCR; TCRdb keeps in-frame clones, though not all of them. This sample has roughly 28,000 clones; roughly 86% occur once, and the top ten carry over 25%. Sequenced here: CD4+ or CD8+ T cells sorted from blood, sampled in a trial of the OX40 agonist ivuxolimab. These receptors were obtained from an adult with an advanced solid tumor such as melanoma, head and neck, liver or kidney cancer.

CDR3 sequence: CASSLVVSVAQETQYF. DNA for the CDR3: TGTGCCAGCAGCTTAGTAGTGTCGGTCGCGCAAGAGACCCAGTACTTC. The V and J genes are TRBV7-2 and TRBJ2-5, with D unresolved. Germline lookup yields CDR1 SGHTA and CDR2 FQGNSA. The CDR3 contains 16 residues. Trimming took 1 base from V and 2 from J, leaving 14 bases between them. The variable domain in full, with the rest retrieved from reference TRBV7-2 and TRBJ2-5, is GAGVSQSPSNKVTEKGKDVELRCDPISGHTALYWYRQSLGQGLEFLIYFQGNSAPDKSGLPSDRFSAERTGGSVSTLTIQRTQQEDSAVYLCASSLVVSVAQETQYFGPGTRLLVL.

The chain has TRBV7-8 and TRBJ1-3; D is perhaps TRBD1 (5 bases). CDR3 length equals 16 residues. V was clipped by 0 bases and J by 4 bases, with 13 bases between them. Germline V gene data show CDR1 as SGHVS and CDR2 as FQNEAQ. The CDR3 loop is CASSLAGGAVGNTIYF. Written as DNA, the CDR3 is TGTGCCAGCAGCTTAGCGGGGGGTGCGGTAGGAAACACCATATATTTT.

This sequence joins TRBV28 and TRBJ1-5; possible D gene TRBD1, 5 bases. The CDR3 consists of 15 residues. V lost 4 bases, J lost 1 base, and 11 bases lay in between. CDR1 is MDHEN and CDR2 is SYDVKM in the germline V gene. CDR3 sequence: CASSSWGKSNQPQHF. CDR3 sequence (DNA): TGTGCCAGCAGTTCCTGGGGCAAGAGCAATCAGCCCCAGCATTTT.

This rearrangement joins TRBV5-8 to TRBJ1-5; no clear D gene. Germline lookup yields CDR1 SGHTS and CDR2 YDEGEE. CDR3 length equals 14 residues. The V end lost 0 bases, the J end lost 5 bases, and 9 bases lay between the germline ends. The CDR3 is CASSLETDHQPQHF. DNA for the CDR3: TGTGCCAGCAGCTTGGAAACAGATCATCAGCCCCAGCATTTT.

The chain is built from TRBV2 and TRBJ1-3; 7 nucleotides align to TRBD1. CDR1 is SNHLY, CDR2 FYNNEI, per germline. J was trimmed by 0 bases and V by 6 bases; bases with no gene match: 8. The CDR3 sequence is 16 residues long. The CDR3 sequence: CASRSGTASSGNTIYF. In nucleotides, the CDR3 is TGTGCCAGCAGATCCGGGACAGCGAGCTCTGGAAACACCATATATTTT.

This clone was counted between two and nine times. This rearrangement joins TRBV5-6 to TRBJ2-7; no firm D call. Germline lookup yields CDR1 SGHDT and CDR2 YYEEEE. V was trimmed by 0 bases and J by 6 bases, leaving 4 bases between them. The CDR3 sequence is 11 residues long. CDR3 in amino acids: CASSLGREQYF. The CDR3, as DNA: TGTGCCAGCAGCTTGGGGCGCGAGCAGTACTTC.

The genes are TRBV23-1 and TRBJ2-7, with TRBD1 identical over 9 bases. TRBV23-1 qualifies as an ORF whose function is uncertain. With V trimmed by 6 bases and J by 4 bases, 7 bases remained unmatched. The length of the CDR3 is 14 residues. CDR3 sequence (DNA): TGCGCCAGCAGGGGACAGGGAGGTTTTTACGAGCAGTACTTC. Encoded protein: CASRGQGGFYEQYF.

The V gene is TRBV4-1, the J gene TRBJ2-4; TRBD2 might be the D (6 bases). CDR3 length equals 13 residues. In germline, CDR1 is MGHRA, CDR2 YSYEKL. V lost 0 bases to trimming and J lost 8 bases, with 8 bases between them. This CDR3 is CASSQEWEDIQYF. For the CDR3, the DNA is TGCGCCAGCAGCCAAGAATGGGAGGACATTCAGTACTTC.

The chain couples TRBV5-1 to TRBJ1-6; D unclear. V lost 4 bases to trimming and J lost 5 bases, with 10 bases between them. This CDR3 region has 14 residues. CDR1 and CDR2 from the germline V gene are SGHRS and YFSETQ. As DNA, the CDR3 is TGCGCCAGCAGCGATGACGGTAATAATTCACCCCTCCACTTT. This sequence encodes CASSDDGNNSPLHF.

The chain uses TRBV7-6 and TRBJ2-5; D ambiguous. This CDR3 contains 13 residues. Trimming pared 1 base from V and 4 bases from J, leaving 7 bases between. CDR1 and CDR2 (germline): SGHVS, FNYEAQ. CDR3: CASSLEMRETQYF. In nucleotides, the CDR3 is TGTGCCAGCAGCTTAGAAATGCGAGAGACCCAGTACTTC.

The CDR3, as DNA: TGTGCCATCATGGCGGGGGGGCTCGATGAGCAGTTCTTC. This sequence encodes CAIMAGGLDEQFF. J is TRBJ2-1 and V is TRBV10-3; TRBD2 matches 9 bases. Unmatched junction bases numbered 6, after V lost 7 bases and J lost 8 bases. The CDR3 totals 13 residues. Germline CDR1 reads ENHRY; CDR2 reads SYGVKD.

The chain is built from TRBV28 and TRBJ2-7; D is uncertain. The CDR3 spans 17 residues. V gave up 3 bases and J gave up 5 bases, with 23 bases separating them. Germline V gives CDR1 MDHEN, CDR2 SYDVKM. CDR3 nucleotide sequence: TGTGCCAGCAGTTTCCCGTCATGGGCAGGCGGTGGGGACGAGCAGTACTTC. Residues: CASSFPSWAGGGDEQYF.

This clone appeared once. CDR3: CASSARLAGLQETQYF. CDR3 bases: TGTGCCAGCAGCGCCCGACTAGCGGGTCTACAAGAGACCCAGTACTTC. This chain joins TRBV13 and TRBJ2-5, with TRBD2 identical over 10 bases. V gave up 5 bases and J gave up 2 bases; unmatched junction bases: 8. Germline CDR1 is PRHDT and CDR2 is FYEKMQ (reference sequence). The CDR3 loop spans 16 amino acids.

The rearrangement uses TRBV11-2 and TRBJ1-5; D is possibly TRBD1 (5 bases). The CDR3 totals 12 residues. The V gene lost 5 bases and the J gene lost 7 bases, with 9 bases spanning the gap. Germline assignment: CDR1 SGHAT and CDR2 FQNNGV. The CDR3 DNA reads TGTGCCAGCAGCCCCGGGGGGCAGCCCCAGCATTTT. This gives the protein CASSPGGQPQHF.

The J gene is TRBJ2-7, the V gene TRBV4-1, with 7 bases matching TRBD2. The CDR3 contains 15 residues. Germline-derived CDR1 and CDR2 are MGHRA and YSYEKL. Trimming cost V 5 bases and J 9 bases; bases outside gene matches: 16. CDR3: CASSTRLANLLGQYF. The CDR3 bases are TGCGCCAGCAGCACCCGACTAGCCAATCTCCTGGGGCAGTACTTC.

The chain uses TRBV10-2 and TRBJ2-1, with D possibly matching TRBD1 (5 bases). The V and J ends lost 0 bases and 9 bases respectively, with 12 bases between them. Germline CDR1 and CDR2: WSHSY and SAAADI. The CDR3 is 14 amino acids. The CDR3 sequence is CASSESGPGGEQFF. CDR3 coding DNA: TGCGCCAGCAGTGAGTCGGGGCCGGGCGGTGAGCAGTTCTTC.

The V call is TRBV4-1, the J call TRBJ2-7; 10 bases are shared with TRBD1. J lost 6 bases, V lost 1 base, and 6 bases had no gene match. The V gene's germline CDR1 is MGHRA and CDR2 YSYEKL. The CDR3 is made up of 15 amino acids. The CDR3: CASSQVGGTGVEQYF. CDR3 sequence (DNA): TGCGCCAGCAGCCAAGTAGGGGGGACAGGGGTCGAGCAGTACTTC.

This chain connects TRBV6-5 to TRBJ2-7; D remains ambiguous. This CDR3 contains 14 residues. The V and J ends lost 0 bases and 2 bases respectively, with 8 bases between them. Germline V gene data show CDR1 as MNHEY and CDR2 as SVGAGI. Written as DNA, the CDR3 is TGTGCCAGCAGTTACTCGATCGGCCCCTACGAGCAGTACTTC. It codes for CASSYSIGPYEQYF.

V usage is TRBV27 and J usage is TRBJ1-1; tentative D call: TRBD1 (5 bases). Germline V gene sequence: CDR1 MNHEY, CDR2 SMNVEV (reference sequence). This CDR3 is built from 13 residues. V dropped 1 base and J dropped 3 bases, with 6 bases sitting between them. The CDR3 protein is CASSLWGYTEAFF. As DNA, the CDR3 is TGTGCCAGCAGTTTATGGGGGTACACTGAAGCTTTCTTT.

The genes are TRBV14 and TRBJ2-1; 13 bases map to TRBD2. The V and J ends lost 4 bases and 0 bases, in that order; junction bases with no gene match: 6. The CDR3 sequence is 18 residues long. Germline V gene sequence: CDR1 SGHDN, CDR2 FVKESK. CDR3 sequence: CASSPGLAGATSYNEQFF. The CDR3, as DNA: TGTGCCAGCAGCCCCGGACTAGCGGGGGCCACCTCCTACAATGAGCAGTTCTTC.

The rearrangement uses TRBV27 and TRBJ2-1, with D perhaps TRBD1 (6 bases). Trimming took off 6 bases at V and 6 bases at J, with 12 bases between the two ends. This CDR3 has 13 amino acids. Germline lookup yields CDR1 MNHEY and CDR2 SMNVEV (reference sequence). The DNA of the CDR3 is TGTGCCAGCAGAGGGACAAGTATCAATGAGCAGTTCTTC. This sequence encodes CASRGTSINEQFF.

The V call is TRBV11-3, the J call TRBJ2-7; 8 bases agree with TRBD1. From germline, CDR1 is SGHNT and CDR2 YENEEA. This CDR3 is built from 14 residues. The trim removed 6 bases at V and 2 bases at J, leaving 6 bases unmatched. DNA of the CDR3: TGTGCCAGCAGTTCGACAGGGGTCGCCTACGAGCAGTACTTC. Translated, it gives CASSSTGVAYEQYF.

The rearrangement links TRBV19 to TRBJ1-2, with D possibly TRBD1 on 6 matching bases. The ends were cut back, 1 base at V and 5 bases at J, with 17 bases in the middle. The CDR3 extends over 16 amino acids. Germline V lookup: CDR1 LNHDA, CDR2 SQIVND (reference sequence). As DNA, the CDR3 is TGTGCCAGTAGTATAGGGGCGGTGGACAGCGCTTATGGCTACACCTTC. Translating gives CASSIGAVDSAYGYTF.